Following are 24 T cell receptor beta chains from one sample sequenced in a study of T-cell reconstitution after alpha-beta-depleted transplantation in children. Unique molecular identifiers were used to barcode this TCRbeta library. Each CDR3 protein is one row after TCRdb ran MiXCR on the PCR reads. The repertoire has about 600,000 distinct CDR3 sequences, about 23% of them found once; the top ten carry 13% to 15%. The sequenced sample was PBMCs, mostly from graft donor cells, obtained 360 days after TCRalphabeta/CD19-depleted stem cell transplant. These receptors were obtained from a boy younger than two who had a stem cell transplant for acute myeloid leukemia, so the T cells may come from the graft donor.

The chain employs TRBV4-3 and TRBJ2-7; possible D gene TRBD1, 5 bases. Trimming removed 1 base at V and 0 bases at J, with 10 bases between. From germline, CDR1 is LGHNA and CDR2 YSLEER. The CDR3 covers 15 residues. The CDR3 nucleotides read TGCGCCAGCAGCCAAGTGGTAGGGGCCTCCTACGAGCAGTACTTC. Protein sequence: CASSQVVGASYEQYF.

This clonotype was counted at least ten times. The chain joins TRBV4-3 to TRBJ2-3; 9 positions match TRBD2. Germline lookup yields CDR1 LGHNA and CDR2 YSLEER. Unmatched junction bases numbered 3, after V lost 0 bases and J lost 5 bases. The CDR3 is made up of 15 amino acids. CDR3 in DNA: TGCGCCAGCAGCCAAGATGGCGGGGGGGGAGATACGCAGTATTTT. As protein: CASSQDGGGGDTQYF.

V and J are TRBV20-1 and TRBJ2-3; D remains ambiguous. Trimming shortened V by 0 bases and J by 2 bases, and 9 bases separated the two germline ends. CDR3 size: 14 residues. Germline V gene data show CDR1 as DFQATT and CDR2 as SNEGSKA (reference sequence). CDR3 residues: CSARDTVFTDTQYF. The CDR3 region has the DNA TGCAGTGCTAGAGATACGGTTTTCACAGATACGCAGTATTTT.

The CDR3 protein is CASRAGQSQETQYF. CDR3 nucleotide sequence: TGTGCCAGCAGGGCGGGACAGTCCCAAGAGACCCAGTACTTC. The J gene is TRBJ2-5, the V gene TRBV2, with D maybe TRBD1 (7 bases). V lost 6 bases, J lost 1 base, and 12 bases lay in between. CDR3 size: 14 residues. The germline gives CDR1 SNHLY, CDR2 FYNNEI.

The V and J genes are TRBV12-3 or TRBV12-4 and TRBJ2-6, with 7 positions matching TRBD1. J gave up 4 bases and V 5 bases, and 14 bases lay outside the gene matches. The CDR3 has 18 amino acids. CDR3 nucleotides: TGTGCCAGCAGTCGACCGGGACAGCAATCAGGCGGGGCCAACGTCCTGACTTTC. The encoded protein is CASSRPGQQSGGANVLTF.

This clonotype has more than one count but fewer than ten. The chain links TRBV20-1 to TRBJ1-5; tentative D call: TRBD1 (5 bases). This CDR3 contains 14 residues. Trimming pared 0 bases from V and 6 bases from J, leaving 12 bases between. Per germline, CDR1 DFQATT and CDR2 SNEGSKA (reference sequence). CDR3 protein: CSARDREGGQPQHF. The CDR3 DNA sequence: TGCAGTGCTAGAGACAGGGAAGGCGGTCAGCCCCAGCATTTT.

This clonotype was seen a few times. This chain connects TRBV6-6 to TRBJ2-7; a weak D match, TRBD1 (5 bases). The CDR3 totals 13 residues. The germline CDR1 and CDR2 sequences are MNHNY and SVGAGI (reference sequence). With 5 bases removed from V and 3 bases from J, the gap between germline ends came to 11 bases. Written as DNA, the CDR3 is TGTGCCAGCAGTCTCAGGGATGTCTACGAGCAGTACTTC. It is translated as CASSLRDVYEQYF.

This sequence joins TRBV20-1 and TRBJ1-6, with 7 bases matching TRBD1. V gave up 2 bases and J gave up 8 bases; unmatched junction bases: 18. CDR1 is DFQATT, CDR2 SNEGSKA, per germline (reference sequence). There are 18 residues in the CDR3. The CDR3 loop is CSARSPFYRGGLDSPLHF. CDR3 bases: TGCAGTGCTAGAAGTCCGTTTTACAGGGGAGGATTAGATTCACCCCTCCACTTT.

This clonotype was observed at least ten times. V gene TRBV5-1 combines with J gene TRBJ2-5; no clear D. CDR3 length equals 15 residues. Trimming took off 0 bases at V and 5 bases at J, with 14 bases between the two ends. Per germline, CDR1 SGHRS and CDR2 YFSETQ. CDR3 in amino acids: CASSLDTHGKETQYF. CDR3 coding DNA: TGCGCCAGCAGCTTGGACACCCATGGGAAGGAGACCCAGTACTTC.

This clonotype showed up just a few times. The genes are TRBV20-1 and TRBJ2-7; D perhaps matches TRBD1 (5 bases). CDR3 length equals 14 residues. Trimming pared 3 bases from V and 5 bases from J, leaving 17 bases between. From germline, CDR1 is DFQATT and CDR2 SNEGSKA (reference sequence). CDR3 region: CSARRQGKFDEQYF. CDR3 sequence (DNA): TGCAGTGCTAGGAGGCAGGGAAAATTCGACGAGCAGTACTTC.

Points on this clonotype: Since no conserved phenylalanine or tryptophan closes the CDR3, a read error is the likely cause. This chain uses TRBV12-3 or TRBV12-4 with TRBJ1-1, with TRBD1 as a possible D gene (5 bases). There are 15 residues in the CDR3. V gave up 6 bases and J gave up 0 bases, with 14 bases separating them. The CDR3 here is CASSPIDRLNTEAFY. The CDR3 DNA reads as TGTGCCAGCAGCCCAATCGACAGATTGAACACTGAAGCTTTCTAT.

The chain is built from TRBV20-1 and TRBJ1-1; weak D call: TRBD1 (6 bases). The CDR3 totals 14 residues. Germline V CDR1 and CDR2: DFQATT, SNEGSKA (reference sequence). V was shortened by 0 bases and J by 11 bases, with 19 bases between the two germline ends. The CDR3 DNA follows: TGCAGTGCTAGAGAATCAGGGGCGATTGGTGGGGCTTTCTTT. Its translation: CSARESGAIGGAFF.

The chain links TRBV6-1 to TRBJ2-7; D ambiguous. The CDR3 contains 16 residues. Germline CDR1 is MNHNS and CDR2 is SASEGT. V gave up 5 bases and J gave up 4 bases, with 21 bases separating them. The CDR3 spells CASSRKTLSIRYEQYF. Written as DNA, the CDR3 is TGTGCCAGCAGTCGGAAGACACTTTCTATCCGTTACGAGCAGTACTTC.

This clonotype was counted at least ten times. The chain couples TRBV4-3 to TRBJ2-1; the match to TRBD1 covers 11 bases. V was pared by 0 bases and J by 8 bases, with 6 bases of the junction left unmatched. The CDR3 is 16 amino acids. Per the germline V gene, CDR1 is LGHNA and CDR2 is YSLEER. The CDR3 region has the DNA TGCGCCAGCAGCCAAGATGGACAGGGGGCTTACGATGAGCAGTTCTTC. This encodes CASSQDGQGAYDEQFF.

This clonotype has just a few counts. The rearrangement links TRBV29-1 to TRBJ1-1, with D unclear. Germline V gene sequence: CDR1 SQVTM, CDR2 ANQGSEA. The CDR3 runs 15 residues. Trimming cost V 2 bases and J 5 bases, with 18 bases left between them. Here the CDR3 reads CSVERLAGGGTEAFF. CDR3 nucleotide sequence: TGCAGCGTTGAACGGCTCGCTGGAGGTGGGACTGAAGCTTTCTTT. Together with reference TRBV29-1 and TRBJ1-1, the CDR3 gives the full variable domain: SAVISQKPSRDICQRGTSLTIQCQVDSQVTMMFWYRQQPGQSLTLIATANQGSEATYESGFVIDKFPISRPNLTFSTLTVSNMSPEDSSIYLCSVERLAGGGTEAFFGQGTRLTVV.

This clonotype was counted ten times or more. CDR3 bases: TGCAGCGTTGAAGGGTCGACCCAGTACTTC. Amino acids: CSVEGSTQYF. The rearrangement joins TRBV29-1 to TRBJ2-5, with D hard to call. CDR3 length: 10 amino acids. Trimming cost V 1 base and J 7 bases, with 4 bases left between them. Germline lookup yields CDR1 SQVTM and CDR2 ANQGSEA.

This chain connects TRBV20-1 to TRBJ2-1; D call uncertain. The CDR3 sequence is 13 residues long. Germline CDR1 reads DFQATT; CDR2 reads SNEGSKA (reference sequence). V shed 3 bases and J shed 8 bases, with 14 bases lying between them. CDR3 nucleotides: TGCAGTGCTAGCCACACCTTCACGGATGAGCAGTTCTTC. Encoded protein: CSASHTFTDEQFF.

This rearrangement joins TRBV7-2 to TRBJ2-3, with 10 bases fitting TRBD2. With V trimmed by 5 bases and J by 7 bases, 12 bases remained unmatched. The length of the CDR3 is 16 residues. CDR1 and CDR2 from the germline V gene are SGHTA and FQGNSA. The CDR3 sequence: CASSPSSGGLVNTQYF. CDR3 nucleotides: TGTGCCAGCAGCCCCAGTAGCGGGGGGCTAGTGAATACGCAGTATTTT.

As to this clonotype: A read error is likely, as this CDR3 ends without the conserved phenylalanine or tryptophan. The V gene is TRBV28, the J gene TRBJ2-4, with D perhaps given as TRBD1 or TRBD2 (7 bases each). Trimming left V 5 bases short and J 0 bases short, with 20 bases between. CDR1 and CDR2 from the germline V gene are MDHEN and SYDVKM. The CDR3 runs to 18 residues. The CDR3 sequence is CASSLSRGGKLAKNIQYL. CDR3 nucleotides: TGTGCCAGCAGTCTTTCCAGGGGGGGGAAGTTAGCCAAAAACATTCAGTACCTC.

The J gene is TRBJ1-5, the V gene TRBV7-2; D is undetermined. The CDR3 loop spans 16 amino acids. Between the trimmed V and J ends, which lost 1 base and 0 bases, there was a span of 10 bases. The germline gives CDR1 SGHTA, CDR2 FQGNSA. CDR3 region: CASSLDGRYSNQPQHF. For the CDR3, the DNA is TGTGCCAGCAGCTTAGATGGACGGTATAGCAATCAGCCCCAGCATTTT.

Many counts were recorded for this clonotype. The rearrangement links TRBV29-1 to TRBJ1-5, with 10 nucleotides matching TRBD1. The CDR3 spans 13 residues. Looked up from germline, CDR1 is SQVTM and CDR2 is ANQGSEA. The J segment lost 5 bases and the V segment lost 4 bases, leaving 2 bases of the junction unmatched. CDR3 loop: CSVVTGGDQPQHF. CDR3 coding DNA: TGCAGCGTTGTGACAGGGGGCGATCAGCCCCAGCATTTT. The full variable domain, in which reference TRBV29-1 and TRBJ1-5 provide the parts outside the CDR3, is SAVISQKPSRDICQRGTSLTIQCQVDSQVTMMFWYRQQPGQSLTLIATANQGSEATYESGFVIDKFPISRPNLTFSTLTVSNMSPEDSSIYLCSVVTGGDQPQHFGDGTRLSIL.

The sample holds many counts of this clonotype. Written as DNA, the CDR3 is TGCGCCAGCAGCCCTCTGGAGGGGAGGGACACAGATACGCAGTATTTT. It encodes CASSPLEGRDTDTQYF. This rearrangement joins TRBV5-1 to TRBJ2-3; 7 bases map to TRBD2. The CDR3 is 16 amino acids. Germline CDR1 is SGHRS and CDR2 is YFSETQ. Germline trimming cut 4 bases from V and 2 bases from J; bases unmatched to any gene: 10. Filled out from reference TRBV5-1 and TRBJ2-3, the complete variable domain reads KAGVTQTPRYLIKTRGQQVTLSCSPISGHRSVSWYQQTPGQGLQFLFEYFSETQRNKGNFPGRFSGRQFSNSRSEMNVSTLELGDSALYLCASSPLEGRDTDTQYFGPGTRLTVL.

Here the CDR3 reads CASSQALRPSYEQYF. The DNA for the CDR3 is TGCGCCAGCAGCCAAGCCCTGCGCCCCTCCTACGAGCAGTACTTC. This chain connects TRBV4-3 to TRBJ2-7; no clear D gene. The length of the CDR3 is 15 residues. Germline values: CDR1 LGHNA, CDR2 YSLEER. Trimming pared 1 base from V and 0 bases from J, leaving 10 bases between.

The chain couples TRBV6-5 to TRBJ2-5, with 8 bases matching TRBD2. Germline CDR1 is MNHEY and CDR2 is SVGAGI. J gave up 5 bases and V 0 bases, and 5 bases lay outside the gene matches. This CDR3 region has 15 residues. CDR3: CASSYSTTSVETQYF. CDR3 bases: TGTGCCAGCAGTTACTCGACGACTAGCGTCGAGACCCAGTACTTC.